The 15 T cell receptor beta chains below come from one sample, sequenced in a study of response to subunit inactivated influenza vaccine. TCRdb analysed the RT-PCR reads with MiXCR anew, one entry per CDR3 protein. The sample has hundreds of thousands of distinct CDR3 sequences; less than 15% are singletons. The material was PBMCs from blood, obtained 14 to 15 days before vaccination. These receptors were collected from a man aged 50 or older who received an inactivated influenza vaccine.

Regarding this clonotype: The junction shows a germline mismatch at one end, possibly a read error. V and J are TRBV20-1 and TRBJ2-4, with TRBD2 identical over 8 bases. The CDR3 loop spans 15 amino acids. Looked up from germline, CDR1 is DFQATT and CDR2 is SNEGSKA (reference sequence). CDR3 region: CSARVTGGRENIQYF. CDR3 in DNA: TGCAGTGCCAGAGTTACGGGGGGGCGGGAAAACATTCAGTACTTC.

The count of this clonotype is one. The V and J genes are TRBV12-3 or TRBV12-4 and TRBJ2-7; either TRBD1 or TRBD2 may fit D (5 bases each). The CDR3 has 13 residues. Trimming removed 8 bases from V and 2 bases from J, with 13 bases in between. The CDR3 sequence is CASRRGRTYEQYF. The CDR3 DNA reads TGTGCCAGCCGACGGGGCCGAACCTACGAGCAGTACTTC.

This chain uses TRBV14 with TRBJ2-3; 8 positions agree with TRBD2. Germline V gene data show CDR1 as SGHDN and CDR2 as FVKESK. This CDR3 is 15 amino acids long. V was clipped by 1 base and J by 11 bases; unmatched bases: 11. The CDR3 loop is CASSQGSSGSSLQYF. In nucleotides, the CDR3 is TGTGCCAGCAGCCAAGGATCGAGCGGGAGCTCCTTGCAGTATTTT.

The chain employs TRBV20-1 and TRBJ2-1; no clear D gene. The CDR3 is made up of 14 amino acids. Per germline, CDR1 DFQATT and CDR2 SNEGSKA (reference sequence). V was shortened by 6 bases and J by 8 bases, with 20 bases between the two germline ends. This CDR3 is CSAPDGSLSDEQFF. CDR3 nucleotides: TGCAGTGCCCCGGACGGTAGCCTCTCGGATGAGCAGTTCTTC.

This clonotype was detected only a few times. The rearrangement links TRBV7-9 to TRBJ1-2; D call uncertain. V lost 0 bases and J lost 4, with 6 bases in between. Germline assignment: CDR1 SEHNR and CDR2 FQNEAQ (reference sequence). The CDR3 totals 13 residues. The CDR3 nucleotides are TGTGCCAGCAGCTTAGCGCCAGTCTATGGCTACACCTTC. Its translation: CASSLAPVYGYTF.

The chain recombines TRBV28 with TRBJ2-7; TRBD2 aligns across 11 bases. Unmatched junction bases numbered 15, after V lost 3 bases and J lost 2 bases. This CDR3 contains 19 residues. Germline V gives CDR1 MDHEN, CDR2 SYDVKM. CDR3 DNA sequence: TGTGCCAGCAGTTTTAAGACTAGCGGGATTAAGAGAGCTCCCTACGAGCAGTACTTC. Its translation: CASSFKTSGIKRAPYEQYF. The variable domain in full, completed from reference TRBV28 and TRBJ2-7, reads DVKVTQSSRYLVKRTGEKVFLECVQDMDHENMFWYRQDPGLGLRLIYFSYDVKMKEKGDIPEGYSVSREKKERFSLILESASTNQTSMYLCASSFKTSGIKRAPYEQYFGPGTRLTVT.

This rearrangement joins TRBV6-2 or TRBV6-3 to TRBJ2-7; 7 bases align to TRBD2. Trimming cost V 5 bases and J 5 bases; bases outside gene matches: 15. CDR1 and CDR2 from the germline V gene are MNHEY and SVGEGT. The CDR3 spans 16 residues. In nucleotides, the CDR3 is TGTGCCAGCAGTGGCCGGACTAGGAGGGCGCTTAACGAGCAGTACTTC. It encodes CASSGRTRRALNEQYF.

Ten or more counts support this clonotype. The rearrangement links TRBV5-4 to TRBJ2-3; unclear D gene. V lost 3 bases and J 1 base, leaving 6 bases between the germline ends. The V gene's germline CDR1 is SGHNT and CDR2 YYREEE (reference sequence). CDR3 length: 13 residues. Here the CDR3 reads CASSSDRTDTQYF. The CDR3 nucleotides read TGTGCCAGCAGCTCAGACCGCACAGATACGCAGTATTTT.

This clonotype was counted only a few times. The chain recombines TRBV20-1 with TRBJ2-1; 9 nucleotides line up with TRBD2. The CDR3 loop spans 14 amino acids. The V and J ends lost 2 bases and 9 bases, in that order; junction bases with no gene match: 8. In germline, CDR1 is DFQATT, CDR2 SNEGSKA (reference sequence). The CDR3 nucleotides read TGCAGTGCTAGAAACACGGGACTAGCAGGTGAGCAGTTCTTC. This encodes CSARNTGLAGEQFF.

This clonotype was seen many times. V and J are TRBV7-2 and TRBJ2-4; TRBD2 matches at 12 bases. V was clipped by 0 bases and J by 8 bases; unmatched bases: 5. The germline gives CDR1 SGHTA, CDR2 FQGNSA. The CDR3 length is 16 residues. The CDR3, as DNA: TGTGCCAGCAGCTTAGCGACTAGCGGGAGAGGGGACATTCAGTACTTC. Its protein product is CASSLATSGRGDIQYF.

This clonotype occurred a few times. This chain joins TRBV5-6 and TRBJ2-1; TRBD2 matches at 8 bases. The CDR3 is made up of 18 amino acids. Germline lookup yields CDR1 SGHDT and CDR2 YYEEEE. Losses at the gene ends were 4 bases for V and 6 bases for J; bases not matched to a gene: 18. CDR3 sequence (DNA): TGTGCCAGCAGCCAATTATCGGGGGGGGTTCCCAACTCCAATGAGCAGTTCTTC. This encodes CASSQLSGGVPNSNEQFF.

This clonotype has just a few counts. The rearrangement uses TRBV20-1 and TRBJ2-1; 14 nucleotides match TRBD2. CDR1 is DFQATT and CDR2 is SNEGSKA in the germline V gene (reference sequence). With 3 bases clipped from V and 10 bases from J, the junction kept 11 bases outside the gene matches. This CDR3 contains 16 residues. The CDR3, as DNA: TGCAGTGCTAGGGGAATGACTAGCGGGAGGGCAAGGGAGCAGTTCTTC. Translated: CSARGMTSGRAREQFF.

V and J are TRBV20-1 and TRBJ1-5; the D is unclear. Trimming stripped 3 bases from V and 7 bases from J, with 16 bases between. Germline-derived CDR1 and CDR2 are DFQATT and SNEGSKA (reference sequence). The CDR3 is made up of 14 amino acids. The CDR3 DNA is TGCAGTGCTAGTCGCGAGTTCGGTAAGCAGCCCCAGCATTTT. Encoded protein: CSASREFGKQPQHF.

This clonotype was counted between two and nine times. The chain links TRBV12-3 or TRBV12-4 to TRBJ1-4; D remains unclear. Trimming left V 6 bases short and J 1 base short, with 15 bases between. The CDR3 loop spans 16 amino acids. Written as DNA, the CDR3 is TGTGCCAGCAGACAAACCGGACGGAGAACTAATGAAAAACTGTTTTTT. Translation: CASRQTGRRTNEKLFF.

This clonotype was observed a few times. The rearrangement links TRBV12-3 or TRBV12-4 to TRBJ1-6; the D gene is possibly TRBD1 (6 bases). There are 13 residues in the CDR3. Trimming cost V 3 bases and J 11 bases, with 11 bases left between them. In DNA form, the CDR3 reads TGTGCCAGCAGTTTCATGGGGGCTCCACCCCTCCACTTT. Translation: CASSFMGAPPLHF.